The 18 T cell receptor beta chains below all came from one sample that was sequenced in a study of early T cells in non-severe SARS-CoV-2 infection. TCRdb called the 5' RACE reads again in MiXCR, with one record for every CDR3 protein. This sample has 90,000 to 120,000 distinct CDR3 sequences, with 8.5% to 14% found just once. Sequencing was performed on whole blood. The receptors originated from an adult who was a healthcare worker with PCR-confirmed SARS-CoV-2 infection or an uninfected control (not recorded which).

This chain joins TRBV7-9 and TRBJ1-1; TRBD1 agrees at 8 bases. This CDR3 has 14 amino acids. Germline CDR1 SEHNR, CDR2 FQNEAQ (reference sequence). Trimming at V came to 0 bases and at J to 6 bases, leaving 3 bases not matched to a gene. CDR3 nucleotide sequence: TGTGCCAGCAGCTTAGCGTGGGGACAGGCTGAAGCTTTCTTT. It codes for CASSLAWGQAEAFF.

This clonotype came up once. J is TRBJ2-3 and V is TRBV5-1; 10 nucleotides match TRBD1. CDR1 and CDR2 (germline): SGHRS, YFSETQ. The V segment lost 4 bases and the J segment 3 bases; nucleotides outside the gene matches: 5. The CDR3 is made up of 15 amino acids. In nucleotides, the CDR3 is TGCGCCAGCAGCCTGAGACAGGGGGCGACAGATACGCAGTATTTT. Its translation is CASSLRQGATDTQYF.

This clonotype was seen at least ten times. The chain's CDR3 is CASMSPYQLNEQFF. Here the CDR3 DNA reads TGTGCCAGCATGTCCCCCTATCAACTTAATGAGCAGTTCTTC. V is TRBV12-3 or TRBV12-4 and J is TRBJ2-1; D is unresolved. The CDR3 length is 14 residues. V lost 7 bases and J 7 bases, leaving 17 bases between the germline ends.

This sequence joins TRBV7-2 and TRBJ2-7; no definite D call. V lost 4 bases and J 3 bases, leaving 10 bases between the germline ends. The CDR3 totals 13 residues. Germline CDR1 reads SGHTA; CDR2 reads FQGNSA. Here the CDR3 reads CASSSINSYEQYF. CDR3 bases: TGTGCCAGCAGCTCGATAAACAGCTACGAGCAGTACTTC.

This clonotype has ten or more counts. This chain connects TRBV6-2 or TRBV6-3 to TRBJ1-1; a possible D gene is TRBD1 (6 bases). This CDR3 comprises 12 residues. The V end was cut by 2 bases, the J end by 11 bases, with 12 bases between. Germline CDR1 MNHEY, CDR2 SVGEGT. In DNA form, the CDR3 reads TGTGCCAGCAGTTACCGAGAGGGGGAGGCTTTCTTT. The encoded protein is CASSYREGEAFF.

This clonotype was picked up many times. The chain carries TRBV20-1 and TRBJ2-2, with 9 positions matching TRBD2. V gave up 0 bases and J gave up 1 base; unmatched junction bases: 6. The CDR3 contains 17 residues. The germline CDR1 and CDR2 sequences are DFQATT and SNEGSKA (reference sequence). CDR3 in DNA: TGCAGTGCTAGAGATCCCATGACTAGCGGGAACACCGGGGAGCTGTTTTTT. Encoded protein: CSARDPMTSGNTGELFF.

This clonotype occurred many times. This rearrangement joins TRBV2 to TRBJ1-1; D remains ambiguous. CDR3 length: 12 amino acids. In germline, CDR1 is SNHLY, CDR2 FYNNEI. Trimming shortened V by 6 bases and J by 9 bases, and 14 bases separated the two germline ends. The CDR3 sequence is CASSVSSFQAFF. The CDR3 DNA follows: TGTGCCAGCAGCGTATCAAGCTTCCAAGCTTTCTTT.

This clonotype has at least ten counts. The chain combines TRBV20-1 with TRBJ2-1; possibly TRBD1 for D (5 bases). V was clipped by 3 bases and J by 4 bases, with 10 bases between them. The CDR3 is made up of 13 amino acids. Germline assignment: CDR1 DFQATT and CDR2 SNEGSKA (reference sequence). The CDR3 bases are TGCAGTGCTAGTCAGGGTGGTTACAATGAGCAGTTCTTC. This encodes CSASQGGYNEQFF.

The chain couples TRBV5-8 to TRBJ2-7, with no clear D. Germline values: CDR1 SGHTS, CDR2 YDEGEE. V was cut by 5 bases and J by 9 bases, with 9 bases left in between. This CDR3 contains 10 residues. This chain's CDR3 is CASRPDGQYF. CDR3 coding DNA: TGTGCCAGCAGACCGGACGGGCAGTACTTC.

The V call is TRBV4-2, the J call TRBJ2-5, with 8 bases identical to TRBD2. From germline, CDR1 is LGHNA and CDR2 YNFKEQ. Trimming removed 3 bases from V and 4 bases from J; junction bases left unmatched: 7. The CDR3 totals 15 residues. In DNA form, the CDR3 reads TGTGCCAGCAGCCAGGGACTAGAGGTATCAGAGACCCAGTACTTC. Its translation: CASSQGLEVSETQYF.

The chain joins TRBV9 to TRBJ1-2, with D uncertain. V was trimmed by 3 bases and J by 3 bases, leaving 9 bases between them. Germline lookup yields CDR1 SGDLS and CDR2 YYNGEE. This CDR3 has 13 amino acids. The CDR3 DNA sequence: TGTGCCAGCAGCGCGGACGGATACTATGGCTACACCTTC. Translation: CASSADGYYGYTF.

With respect to this clonotype: A much larger clone differs from this one at a single base, so this may be a read error. This chain links TRBV15 with TRBJ2-3; no definite D call. This CDR3 spans 16 amino acids. Germline V lookup: CDR1 LNHNV, CDR2 YYDKDF (reference sequence). CDR3 DNA sequence: TGTGTCACCAGCAGAGATCGTCAAGGCTTGGTGGATACGCAGTATTTT. This gives the protein CVTSRDRQGLVDTQYF.

This clonotype was picked up a small number of times. The chain employs TRBV20-1 and TRBJ1-5, with D unclear. V was clipped by 3 bases and J by 2 bases, with 8 bases between them. Germline V gene data show CDR1 as DFQATT and CDR2 as SNEGSKA (reference sequence). There are 13 residues in the CDR3. The CDR3 loop reads CSAREVRNQPQHF. The CDR3 bases are TGCAGTGCTAGGGAGGTTCGCAATCAGCCCCAGCATTTT.

This chain links TRBV11-2 with TRBJ2-3; TRBD1 matches 7 bases. The CDR3 extends over 18 amino acids. Germline loops: CDR1 SGHAT, CDR2 FQNNGV. Trimming at V came to 3 bases and at J to 2 bases, leaving 14 bases not matched to a gene. The CDR3 DNA reads TGTGCCAGCAGCTTTATGGGGACGCGCACAGGGGTCACAGATACGCAGTATTTT. This codes for CASSFMGTRTGVTDTQYF.

This clonotype showed up many times. V usage is TRBV10-2 and J usage is TRBJ1-5; D uncertain. The V end was cut by 8 bases, the J end by 1 base, with 9 bases between. The CDR3 is 13 amino acids. Germline lookup yields CDR1 WSHSY and CDR2 SAAADI. The CDR3 nucleotides read TGCGCCAGCGCGGGCCAAAGCAATCAGCCCCAGCATTTT. It yields the protein CASAGQSNQPQHF.

V and J are TRBV5-6 and TRBJ1-1; the D gene is possibly TRBD1 (5 bases). The CDR3 spans 13 residues. Germline loops: CDR1 SGHDT, CDR2 YYEEEE. V dropped 0 bases and J dropped 5 bases, with 8 bases sitting between them. The CDR3 region is CASSLAGSTEAFF. Written as DNA, the CDR3 is TGTGCCAGCAGCTTGGCAGGGAGTACTGAAGCTTTCTTT.

This clonotype was found a few times. The V call is TRBV6-5, the J call TRBJ1-6; D remains ambiguous. Trimming shortened V by 0 bases and J by 7 bases, and 10 bases separated the two germline ends. The CDR3 contains 15 residues. Germline V lookup: CDR1 MNHEY, CDR2 SVGAGI. CDR3 residues: CASSYSPGRNSPLHF. For the CDR3, the DNA is TGTGCCAGCAGTTACTCTCCGGGGAGGAATTCACCCCTCCACTTT.

This clonotype was recorded a few times. The chain has TRBV4-1 and TRBJ2-7; 8 nucleotides match TRBD1. V was pared by 0 bases and J by 7 bases, with 11 bases of the junction left unmatched. The CDR3 extends over 16 amino acids. Germline V CDR1 and CDR2: MGHRA, YSYEKL. In DNA form, the CDR3 reads TGCGCCAGCAGCCAAGATAGGTGGCAGGGGGCGCGTGAGCAGTACTTC. It codes for CASSQDRWQGAREQYF.